The rows below give T cell receptor beta chains drawn from one sample of a study of blood T cells in healthy people across ages. TCRdb independently ran MiXCR on the 5' RACE reads; one entry per CDR3 protein. The sample carries roughly 1,700,000 distinct CDR3 sequences, 28% recorded once. Sequencing was performed on blood. These receptors were collected from a woman in her 30s in good health. CDR3s include the opening cysteine and the closing phenylalanine or tryptophan. Fields, in order: V gene, J gene, D gene, clone size, CDR3 DNA, CDR3 protein. D genes are given only for firm matches. Expanded clones are given a class, and other clones once, few, many or no size at all.

V: TRBV28
J: TRBJ2-5
D: TRBD2
size: .
DNA: TGTGCCAGCAGTTTTCTAGCGGGGGGTGCGGAGACCCAGTACTTC
CDR3: CASSFLAGGAETQYF

V: TRBV6-6
J: TRBJ1-2
D: .
size: many
DNA: TGTGCCAGCAGTTATTCTTCTTTTGGCTACACCTTC
CDR3: CASSYSSFGYTF

V: TRBV3-1
J: TRBJ2-5
D: TRBD2
size: few
DNA: TGTGCCAGCAGCCAGAGGCTAGCGGGGGGCCAAGGCGGAGAGACCCAGTACTTC
CDR3: CASSQRLAGGQGGETQYF

V: TRBV2
J: TRBJ2-6
D: .
size: .
DNA: TGTGCCAGCAGTGATGAAGGGTCTGGGGCCAACGTCCTGACTTTC
CDR3: CASSDEGSGANVLTF

V: TRBV7-2
J: TRBJ1-5
D: .
size: .
DNA: TGTGCCAGCTGCTTAGTATCTGTCGGCATTAGCAATCAGCCCCGGCATTTT
CDR3: CASCLVSVGISNQPRHF

V: TRBV20-1
J: TRBJ2-5
D: .
size: .
DNA: TGCAGTGCCCCCCGGTATGGGGGCCAAGAGACCCAGTACTTC
CDR3: CSAPRYGGQETQYF

V: TRBV6-5
J: TRBJ1-5
D: .
size: .
DNA: TGTGCCAGCCCCACGGGGTATAGCAATCAGCCCCAGCATTTT
CDR3: CASPTGYSNQPQHF

V: TRBV5-1
J: TRBJ2-1
D: TRBD2
size: few
DNA: TGCGCCAGCAGCTTGGCTAGCGGGAGTGTCGATGAGCAGTTCTTC
CDR3: CASSLASGSVDEQFF

V: TRBV3-1
J: TRBJ1-2
D: TRBD1
size: .
DNA: TGTGCCAGCAGCCTCCGCACAGGGGGCTACTATGGCTACACCTTC
CDR3: CASSLRTGGYYGYTF

V: TRBV18
J: TRBJ1-5
D: .
size: .
DNA: TGTGCCAGCTCACCAAGCCGGAACCCGAACCAGCCCCAGCATTTT
CDR3: CASSPSRNPNQPQHF

V: TRBV20-1
J: TRBJ1-6
D: TRBD1
size: few
DNA: TGCAGTGCTAGTGCGGAAGGGGGGACAGGGAATTCACCCCTCCACTTT
CDR3: CSASAEGGTGNSPLHF

V: TRBV14
J: TRBJ2-5
D: TRBD1
size: few
DNA: TGTGCCAGCAGCCGGTGGACAGGTTCGGGTGGGTCCCAGTACTTC
CDR3: CASSRWTGSGGSQYF

V: TRBV10-3
J: TRBJ2-1
D: TRBD1
size: .
DNA: TGTGCCATCAGTGGTACGACAGGGGACGCCTACAATGAGCAGTTCTTC
CDR3: CAISGTTGDAYNEQFF

V: TRBV6-5
J: TRBJ2-2
D: .
size: few
DNA: TGTGCCAGCAGCCGGGTGGCCGGGGAGCTGTTTTTT
CDR3: CASSRVAGELFF

V: TRBV29-1
J: TRBJ2-1
D: .
size: many
DNA: TGCAGCGGGACCTCCGGGAGACAGTTCTTC
CDR3: CSGTSGRQFF

V: TRBV7-9
J: TRBJ2-1
D: .
size: few
DNA: TGTGCCAGCAGCACAGACCGGGACTTCCGGGCCAATGAGCAGTTCTTC
CDR3: CASSTDRDFRANEQFF

V: TRBV29-1
J: TRBJ2-4
D: .
size: few
DNA: TGCAGCGTTGGGTTTTCAGGGGCAGCCGAGTACTTC
CDR3: CSVGFSGAAEYF

V: TRBV20-1
J: TRBJ2-5
D: .
size: few
DNA: TGCAGTGCTAGAGATCTTAGGGGGGGAGAGACCCAGTACTTC
CDR3: CSARDLRGGETQYF

V: TRBV20-1
J: TRBJ2-1
D: .
size: few
DNA: TGCAGTGCTAGGCCACGGCTTGGGGATGAGCAGTTCTTC
CDR3: CSARPRLGDEQFF

V: TRBV15
J: TRBJ2-5
D: .
size: once
DNA: TGTGCCACCAGCAGAGTTTTGGAGACCCAGTACTTC
CDR3: CATSRVLETQYF

V: TRBV6-5
J: TRBJ1-4
D: TRBD1
size: few
DNA: TGTGCCAGCACCCTGGGACAGAACATTGGGAAACTGTTTTTT
CDR3: CASTLGQNIGKLFF

V: TRBV28
J: TRBJ1-1
D: .
size: few
DNA: TGTGCCAGCAGCCGGGGGGGGAGCTTGAACACTGAAGCTTTCTTT
CDR3: CASSRGGSLNTEAFF

V: TRBV9
J: TRBJ2-7
D: .
size: .
DNA: TGTGCCAGCAGCGTAGCCCGTTGGGGGGAGATGTCCTACGAGCAGTACTTC
CDR3: CASSVARWGEMSYEQYF

V: TRBV7-9
J: TRBJ1-4
D: .
size: few
DNA: TGTGCCAGCAGCTTAGTAGGTTATGAAAAACTGTTTTTT
CDR3: CASSLVGYEKLFF

V: TRBV20-1
J: TRBJ2-3
D: TRBD2
size: few
DNA: TGCAGTGCCAATTCCGGGACTAGCGGGACAGATACGCAGTATTTT
CDR3: CSANSGTSGTDTQYF

V: TRBV12-3/TRBV12-4
J: TRBJ2-5
D: .
size: few
DNA: TGTGCCAGCAGTCCAGAACCAGAGGGGGGTCTGTACTTC
CDR3: CASSPEPEGGLYF

V: TRBV29-1
J: TRBJ2-5
D: TRBD2
size: many
DNA: TGCAGCGCCACGGGACTAGCGGGGCAAGAGACCCAGTACTTC
CDR3: CSATGLAGQETQYF

V: TRBV20-1
J: TRBJ1-2
D: .
size: few
DNA: TGCAGTGCTCATGGACAGAACTATGGCTACACCTTC
CDR3: CSAHGQNYGYTF

V: TRBV29-1
J: TRBJ2-7
D: .
size: few
DNA: TGCAGCGTTGAAGGGAGCCAAGCCTACGAGCAGTACTTC
CDR3: CSVEGSQAYEQYF

V: TRBV29-1
J: TRBJ2-7
D: TRBD1
size: .
DNA: TGCGGCGGCGCGGCGGGACAGGGCTACGAGCAGTACTTC
CDR3: CGGAAGQGYEQYF

V: TRBV12-3/TRBV12-4
J: TRBJ2-7
D: TRBD1
size: .
DNA: TGTGCCAGCAGTTTAACAGGGGGCGGACAGTACTTC
CDR3: CASSLTGGGQYF

V: TRBV5-1
J: TRBJ2-1
D: .
size: .
DNA: TGCGCCAGCAGCTTGGGCGAGGTGCAGTTCTTC
CDR3: CASSLGEVQFF

V: TRBV29-1
J: TRBJ2-5
D: TRBD1
size: many
DNA: TGCAGCGTCCCGGGACAGGGGTCCCAAGAGACCCAGTACTTC
CDR3: CSVPGQGSQETQYF

V: TRBV20-1
J: TRBJ2-3
D: TRBD1
size: once
DNA: TGCAGTGCTCACCGGGACAGGGGTGGGGATACGCAGTATTTT
CDR3: CSAHRDRGGDTQYF

V: TRBV5-1
J: TRBJ2-1
D: TRBD2
size: many
DNA: TGCGCCAGCACCAATCCCCGGGCTAGCGGGGCGGGCAATGAGCAGTTCTTC
CDR3: CASTNPRASGAGNEQFF

V: TRBV20-1
J: TRBJ1-1
D: .
size: few
DNA: TGCAGTGCTAGTGAGCGGAACACTGAAGCTTTCTTT
CDR3: CSASERNTEAFF

V: TRBV20-1
J: TRBJ2-7
D: .
size: many
DNA: TGCAGTGCAAGACGATTAGCGATGGCCGAGCAGTACTTC
CDR3: CSARRLAMAEQYF

V: TRBV4-2
J: TRBJ1-5
D: .
size: few
DNA: TGTGCCAGCAGCCAAGATACAGGGACCCAGCCCCAGCATTTT
CDR3: CASSQDTGTQPQHF

V: TRBV2
J: TRBJ2-5
D: TRBD2
size: few
DNA: TGTGCCGGCAGTGTACAACTAGCGGGATACCAAGAGACCCAGTACTTC
CDR3: CAGSVQLAGYQETQYF

V: TRBV21-1
J: TRBJ2-7
D: .
size: few
DNA: TGTGCCAGCGACCAAAGGGGTGACCCCCGAAGAAGGCGACTACTTTTGTCCTACGAGCAGTACTTC
CDR3: CASDQRGDPRRRRLLLSYEQYF

V: TRBV7-2
J: TRBJ2-7
D: TRBD2
size: few
DNA: TGTGCCAGCAGCTTAGTGCGGTCCGGTACTAGCGGGAGGCGGATCTACGAGCGGTACTTC
CDR3: CASSLVRSGTSGRRIYERYF

V: TRBV12-3/TRBV12-4
J: TRBJ2-1
D: TRBD2
size: many
DNA: TGTGCCAGCAGCGCGCTTCCGGGACTAGCGGGAGGGACCTACAATGAGCAGTTCTTC
CDR3: CASSALPGLAGGTYNEQFF

V: TRBV5-5
J: TRBJ2-1
D: .
size: few
DNA: TGTGCCAGCGGGGACGCGGGCCCCCGTGAGCAGTTCTTC
CDR3: CASGDAGPREQFF

V: TRBV5-1
J: TRBJ2-5
D: .
size: few
DNA: TGCGCCAGCAGCTTGGGACTAGGTATACGTGAGACCCAGTACTTC
CDR3: CASSLGLGIRETQYF

V: TRBV6-5
J: TRBJ2-3
D: TRBD2
size: .
DNA: TGTGCCAGCAGTTACTCGGGACTACTGGATACGCAGTATTTT
CDR3: CASSYSGLLDTQYF

V: TRBV5-1
J: TRBJ2-3
D: TRBD1
size: few
DNA: TGCGCCAGCAGCGTGGACAGGGGAGGTGATACGCAGTATTTT
CDR3: CASSVDRGGDTQYF

V: TRBV29-1
J: TRBJ2-5
D: TRBD2
size: many
DNA: TGCAGCGTTGCGGCGGGGGGCGGTGGAGAGACCCAGTACTTC
CDR3: CSVAAGGGGETQYF

V: TRBV3-1
J: TRBJ2-7
D: TRBD1
size: .
DNA: TGTGCCAGCAGCCGGGACAGGCCCGCTAGGAGCGAGCAGTACTTC
CDR3: CASSRDRPARSEQYF

V: TRBV7-2
J: TRBJ2-3
D: TRBD1
size: .
DNA: TGTGCCAGCAGCTTAGCGCCAAGAAACAGGGGCCCGGGGGATACGCAGTATTTT
CDR3: CASSLAPRNRGPGDTQYF

V: TRBV7-7
J: TRBJ2-1
D: TRBD2
size: many
DNA: TGTGCCAGCAGCCCCGGACTAGCGGAATACAATGAGCAGTTCTTC
CDR3: CASSPGLAEYNEQFF